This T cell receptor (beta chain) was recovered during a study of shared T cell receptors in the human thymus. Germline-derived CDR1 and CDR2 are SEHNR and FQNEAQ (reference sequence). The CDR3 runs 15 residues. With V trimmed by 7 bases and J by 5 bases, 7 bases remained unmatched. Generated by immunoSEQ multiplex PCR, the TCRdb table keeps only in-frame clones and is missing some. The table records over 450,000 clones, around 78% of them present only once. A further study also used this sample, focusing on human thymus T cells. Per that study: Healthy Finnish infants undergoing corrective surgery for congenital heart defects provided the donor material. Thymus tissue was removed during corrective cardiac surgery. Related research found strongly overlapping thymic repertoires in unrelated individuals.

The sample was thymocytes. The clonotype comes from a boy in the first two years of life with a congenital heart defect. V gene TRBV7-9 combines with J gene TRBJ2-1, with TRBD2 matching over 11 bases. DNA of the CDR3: TGTGCCAGCACCAATAGCGGGAGGGCCGACAATGAGCAGTTCTTC. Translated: CASTNSGRADNEQFF.